A selection of T cell receptor beta chains follows, all from one sample in a study of blood T cell repertoires in COVID-19. Repertoires were generated with immunoSEQ multiplex PCR, while TCRdb's copy carries only in-frame clones and drops some. This table has 150,000 or so clones, about 90% appearing once. What was sequenced was PBMCs or T cells enriched from blood (not recorded which). The receptors come from a middle-aged woman who had been exposed to COVID-19. The CDR3 runs from the conserved cysteine through the conserved F or W. The order of the fields is CDR3 protein, CDR3 DNA, clone size, J gene, CDR3 length, V gene, D gene. D genes are given only for firm matches. Not all rows give a size; the values are once, few, many and, for expanded clones, a class.

CDR3: CASSQWGQASGELFF; DNA: TGCGCCAGCAGCCAGTGGGGACAGGCGTCCGGGGAGCTGTTTTTT; size: .; J: TRBJ2-2; length: 15; V: TRBV4-3; D: TRBD1
CDR3: CASSQRLLRKNTIYF; DNA: TGTGCCAGCAGCCAACGCCTGCTGAGGAAAAACACCATATATTTT; size: few; J: TRBJ1-3; length: 15; V: TRBV6-5; D: .
CDR3: CASSFLGRIAEAFF; DNA: TGTGCCAGCAGTTTCTTAGGGAGGATAGCTGAAGCTTTCTTT; size: .; J: TRBJ1-1; length: 14; V: TRBV27; D: .
CDR3: CASRSSDSYNEQFF; DNA: TGTGCCAGCAGGAGTAGCGATTCCTACAATGAGCAGTTCTTC; size: .; J: TRBJ2-1; length: 14; V: TRBV2; D: .
CDR3: CASSGTGNEQFF; DNA: TGTGCCAGCAGTGGGACAGGCAATGAGCAGTTCTTC; size: .; J: TRBJ2-1; length: 12; V: TRBV6-4; D: TRBD1
CDR3: CASTDRVGNEQYF; DNA: TGTGCCAGCACCGACAGGGTTGGGAACGAGCAGTACTTC; size: .; J: TRBJ2-7; length: 13; V: TRBV14; D: TRBD1
CDR3: CASSPGGQGYTF; DNA: TGTGCCAGCAGTCCAGGGGGCCAAGGCTACACCTTC; size: .; J: TRBJ1-2; length: 12; V: TRBV12-3/TRBV12-4; D: TRBD1
CDR3: CASSWNREGYGYTF; DNA: TGTGCCAGCAGCTGGAACAGGGAGGGCTATGGCTACACCTTC; size: .; J: TRBJ1-2; length: 14; V: TRBV4-2; D: .
CDR3: CASSAPETGLNEQYF; DNA: TGTGCCAGCAGCGCTCCCGAGACAGGGTTGAACGAGCAGTACTTC; size: .; J: TRBJ2-7; length: 15; V: TRBV7-3; D: TRBD1
CDR3: CATSDRTSGAHNEQFF; DNA: TGTGCCACCAGTGATAGGACTAGCGGGGCACACAATGAGCAGTTCTTC; size: .; J: TRBJ2-1; length: 16; V: TRBV24-1; D: TRBD2
CDR3: CASSLTLHARGGYTF; DNA: TGTGCCAGCAGTTTAACCCTTCATGCCAGGGGCGGCTACACCTTC; size: once; J: TRBJ1-2; length: 15; V: TRBV28; D: .
CDR3: CASSPLGGQETQYF; DNA: TGTGCCAGCAGCCCCCTCGGGGGACAAGAGACCCAGTACTTC; size: .; J: TRBJ2-5; length: 14; V: TRBV6-5; D: .
CDR3: CASSDRVDNQPQHF; DNA: TGTGCCAGCAGCGACAGGGTTGATAATCAGCCCCAGCATTTT; size: .; J: TRBJ1-5; length: 14; V: TRBV2; D: TRBD1
CDR3: CASTLRQGVYEQYF; DNA: TGTGCCAGCACCCTACGACAGGGAGTCTACGAGCAGTACTTC; size: .; J: TRBJ2-7; length: 14; V: TRBV27; D: TRBD1
CDR3: CASSLAGGLTGEQYF; DNA: TGCGCCAGCAGCTTAGCGGGGGGGCTGACGGGAGAGCAGTACTTC; size: few; J: TRBJ2-7; length: 15; V: TRBV5-1; D: TRBD2
CDR3: CASSNEYTIYF; DNA: TGCGCCAGCAGCAATGAGTACACCATATATTTT; size: .; J: TRBJ1-3; length: 11; V: TRBV5-1; D: .
CDR3: CASSPGGSRDYTF; DNA: TGTGCCAGCAGCCCCGGGGGTAGCAGGGACTACACCTTC; size: .; J: TRBJ1-2; length: 13; V: TRBV7-3; D: .
CDR3: CASSWRGLNTEAFF; DNA: TGTGCCAGCAGTTGGAGGGGACTGAACACTGAAGCTTTCTTT; size: .; J: TRBJ1-1; length: 14; V: TRBV27; D: .
CDR3: CASSSRGTDTQYF; DNA: TGTGCCAGCAGTTCAAGGGGTACAGATACGCAGTATTTT; size: .; J: TRBJ2-3; length: 13; V: TRBV6-1; D: .
CDR3: CASSVAGQDTEAFF; DNA: TGTGCCAGCAGCGTAGCAGGTCAGGACACTGAAGCTTTCTTT; size: .; J: TRBJ1-1; length: 14; V: TRBV9; D: .
CDR3: CASSQSPPDYTF; DNA: TGTGCCAGCAGCCAAAGCCCCCCCGACTACACCTTC; size: .; J: TRBJ1-2; length: 12; V: TRBV6-5; D: .
CDR3: CASSAERAGGNTIYF; DNA: TGTGCCAGCAGCGCCGAGAGGGCAGGAGGAAACACCATATATTTT; size: .; J: TRBJ1-3; length: 15; V: TRBV11-2; D: .
CDR3: CASSQTSIKFF; DNA: TGTGCCAGCAGCCAGACTAGTATCAAGTTCTTC; size: once; J: TRBJ2-1; length: 11; V: TRBV28; D: .
CDR3: CASSFGTGTYEQYF; DNA: TGCGCCAGCAGCTTTGGGACAGGGACCTACGAGCAGTACTTC; size: .; J: TRBJ2-7; length: 14; V: TRBV5-1; D: TRBD1
CDR3: CASSLRGVGSPLHF; DNA: TGTGCCAGCAGCTTACGGGGGGTCGGTTCACCCCTCCACTTT; size: .; J: TRBJ1-6; length: 14; V: TRBV7-8; D: .
CDR3: CATRQGNAGELFF; DNA: TGCGCCACAAGACAGGGGAATGCCGGGGAGCTGTTTTTT; size: .; J: TRBJ2-2; length: 13; V: TRBV10-2; D: TRBD1
CDR3: CASSQDRSGYEQYF; DNA: TGCGCCAGCAGCCAAGATCGGTCGGGCTACGAGCAGTACTTC; size: .; J: TRBJ2-7; length: 14; V: TRBV4-3; D: .
CDR3: CASSLVVGEAGYTF; DNA: TGTGCCAGCAGCTTAGTGGTAGGGGAGGCCGGCTACACCTTC; size: .; J: TRBJ1-2; length: 14; V: TRBV11-2; D: .
CDR3: CASSLVSRDMHYETQYF; DNA: TGTGCCAGCAGCTTAGTCAGCCGGGACATGCATTACGAGACCCAGTACTTC; size: .; J: TRBJ2-5; length: 17; V: TRBV7-8; D: .
CDR3: CASSSPGQGRGANEKLFF; DNA: TGTGCCAGCAGTTCACCGGGACAGGGGAGGGGGGCTAATGAAAAACTGTTTTTT; size: .; J: TRBJ1-4; length: 18; V: TRBV27; D: TRBD1
CDR3: CASSSDGTLKLWDTEAFF; DNA: TGTGCCAGCAGCTCGGACGGGACTCTAAAACTATGGGACACTGAAGCTTTCTTT; size: .; J: TRBJ1-1; length: 18; V: TRBV5-5; D: .
CDR3: CASSFLAGSNEQFF; DNA: TGTGCCAGCAGCTTTCTAGCGGGAAGCAATGAGCAGTTCTTC; size: .; J: TRBJ2-1; length: 14; V: TRBV11-3; D: TRBD2
CDR3: CASGGGQTLQETQYF; DNA: TGTGCTAGTGGTGGCGGACAGACCCTGCAAGAGACCCAGTACTTC; size: .; J: TRBJ2-5; length: 15; V: TRBV12-5; D: .
CDR3: CASSQGDRSSSYNSPLHF; DNA: TGCGCCAGCAGCCAAGGGGACAGGTCCAGCTCCTATAATTCACCCCTCCACTTT; size: .; J: TRBJ1-6; length: 18; V: TRBV4-3; D: TRBD1
CDR3: CASSNLRDSSYEQYF; DNA: TGTGCCAGCAGCAATCTGAGGGATAGCTCCTACGAGCAGTACTTC; size: few; J: TRBJ2-7; length: 15; V: TRBV9; D: .
CDR3: CASSDPGQRGRPQHF; DNA: TGTGCCAGCAGCGACCCGGGACAGAGGGGTAGGCCCCAGCATTTT; size: .; J: TRBJ1-5; length: 15; V: TRBV2; D: TRBD1
CDR3: CASSLDGQGTEAFF; DNA: TGCGCCAGCAGCTTGGATGGCCAGGGGACTGAAGCTTTCTTT; size: .; J: TRBJ1-1; length: 14; V: TRBV5-1; D: .
CDR3: CASSPESRGEQYF; DNA: TGTGCCAGCTCCCCCGAGAGCAGGGGAGAGCAGTACTTC; size: .; J: TRBJ2-7; length: 13; V: TRBV7-9; D: .
CDR3: CASSLTGVTNEKLFF; DNA: TGTGCCAGCAGCTTAACAGGGGTGACGAATGAAAAACTGTTTTTT; size: .; J: TRBJ1-4; length: 15; V: TRBV7-9; D: TRBD1
CDR3: CASTYGGYGYTF; DNA: TGTGCCAGCACCTACGGGGGCTATGGCTACACCTTC; size: .; J: TRBJ1-2; length: 12; V: TRBV12-3/TRBV12-4; D: .
CDR3: CASSPALGLGSYEQYF; DNA: TGTGCCAGTAGTCCCGCCCTGGGACTAGGTTCCTACGAGCAGTACTTC; size: .; J: TRBJ2-7; length: 16; V: TRBV19; D: TRBD2
CDR3: CASSAIATTDGYTF; DNA: TGTGCCAGTAGCGCCATTGCTACCACCGATGGCTACACCTTC; size: once; J: TRBJ1-2; length: 14; V: TRBV19; D: .